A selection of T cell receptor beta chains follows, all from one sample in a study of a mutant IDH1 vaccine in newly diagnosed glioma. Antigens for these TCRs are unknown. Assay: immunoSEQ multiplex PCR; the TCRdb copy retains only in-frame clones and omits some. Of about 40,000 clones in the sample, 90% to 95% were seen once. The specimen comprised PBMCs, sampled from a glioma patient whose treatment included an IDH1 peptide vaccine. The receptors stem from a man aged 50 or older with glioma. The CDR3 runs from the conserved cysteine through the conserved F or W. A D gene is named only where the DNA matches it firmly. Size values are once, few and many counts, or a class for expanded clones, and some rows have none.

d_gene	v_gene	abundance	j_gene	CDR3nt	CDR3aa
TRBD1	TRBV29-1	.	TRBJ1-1	TGCAGCGTTGTGGGGAGGGGGCTCCCTGAAGCTTTCTTT	CSVVGRGLPEAFF
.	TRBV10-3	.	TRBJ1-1	TGTGCCATCAGTGAGCGGGCAGACTCGAACACTGAAGCTTTCTTT	CAISERADSNTEAFF
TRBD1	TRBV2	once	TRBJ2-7	TGTGCCAGCAGGCTACCCCAGGGGGCCGGGTGGGAGGCCTCCTACGAGCAGTACTTC	CASRLPQGAGWEASYEQYF
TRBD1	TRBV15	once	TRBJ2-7	TGTGCCACCAGCGGGGACAGGGGTTACGAGCAGTACTTC	CATSGDRGYEQYF
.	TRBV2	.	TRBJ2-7	TGTGCCAGCAGGGTAGCGGTGTTCTACGAGCAGTACTTC	CASRVAVFYEQYF
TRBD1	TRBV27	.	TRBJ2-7	TGTGCCAGCACCTTATGGGGGACAGGGGCCCGCCACGAGCAGTACTTC	CASTLWGTGARHEQYF
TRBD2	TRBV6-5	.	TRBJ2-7	TGTGCCAGCAGACTAGCGGGAGGAGGCTACGAGCAGTACTTC	CASRLAGGGYEQYF
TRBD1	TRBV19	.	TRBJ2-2	TGTGCCAGTAGTGGCAGGGGGCGAACCGGGGAGCTGTTTTTT	CASSGRGRTGELFF
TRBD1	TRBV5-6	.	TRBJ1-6	TGTGCCAGCAGCACCGGGACAGGGATATTTTCACCCCTCCACTTT	CASSTGTGIFSPLHF
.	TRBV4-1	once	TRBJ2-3	TGCGCCAGCAGCCAAGTAGGACAAAGCACAGATACGCAGTATTTT	CASSQVGQSTDTQYF
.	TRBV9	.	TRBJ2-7	TGTGCCAGCAGCGCAACCACAGCTCGGGATTCCTACGAGCAGTACTTC	CASSATTARDSYEQYF
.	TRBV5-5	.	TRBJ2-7	TGTGCCAGCAGCTGGGTCCACGGTGGCGAGCAGTACTTC	CASSWVHGGEQYF
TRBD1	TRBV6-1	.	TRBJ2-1	TGTGCCAGCAGTGCACTCCCGGGACAGCCTGGCAATGAGCAGTTCTTC	CASSALPGQPGNEQFF
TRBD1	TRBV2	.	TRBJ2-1	TGTGCCAGCATGGGACAGGGCTCCTACAATGAGCAGTTCTTC	CASMGQGSYNEQFF
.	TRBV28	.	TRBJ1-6	TGTGCCAGCAGTTTCCCAAGTACAGGGTCGGATTCACCCCTCCACTTT	CASSFPSTGSDSPLHF
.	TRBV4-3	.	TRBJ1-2	TGCGCCAGCAGCCAAGCGTCCGTCCCGGGGGCCAACTATGGCTACACCTTC	CASSQASVPGANYGYTF
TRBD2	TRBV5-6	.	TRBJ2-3	TGTGCCAGCAGCTTGGCGCTAGCGGGGTATAATACGCAGTATTTT	CASSLALAGYNTQYF
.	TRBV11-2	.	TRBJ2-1	TGTGCCAGCAGCTTAGGGCAGCGAAACTATGAGCAGTTCTTC	CASSLGQRNYEQFF
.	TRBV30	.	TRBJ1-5	TGTGCCTGGAGTCGCGGACTGAATAGCAATCAGCCCCAGCATTTT	CAWSRGLNSNQPQHF
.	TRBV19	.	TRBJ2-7	TGTGCCAGTAGTATAGATCTATCCGCGGGAAGCTTAGGAGAGCAGTACTTC	CASSIDLSAGSLGEQYF
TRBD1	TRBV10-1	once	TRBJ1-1	TGCGCCAGCAGTGTCTATGGACAGGGGGCGGCTGAAGCTTTCTTT	CASSVYGQGAAEAFF
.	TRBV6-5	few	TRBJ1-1	TGTGCCAGCAGTTACTCGACGGGATGGGGCACTGAAGCTTTCTTT	CASSYSTGWGTEAFF
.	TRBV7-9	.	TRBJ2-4	TGTGCCAGCAGCTTAGCCCACCTCGCCAAAAACATTCAGTACTTC	CASSLAHLAKNIQYF
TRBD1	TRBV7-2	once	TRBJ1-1	TGTGCCAGCAGCCAAGGACAGGGGAGGACTGAAGCTTTCTTT	CASSQGQGRTEAFF
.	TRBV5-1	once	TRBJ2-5	TGCGCCAGCAGCCAGACCGAGACGTGGCAGACCCAGTACTTC	CASSQTETWQTQYF
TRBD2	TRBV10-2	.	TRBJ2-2	TGCGCCAGCAGGAGGAGCGGGAGCTACACCGGGGAGCTGTTTTTT	CASRRSGSYTGELFF
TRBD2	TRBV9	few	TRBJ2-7	TGTGCCAGCAGCACGGGACTAGCGGGAGCCAGCTCCTACGAGCAGTACTTC	CASSTGLAGASSYEQYF
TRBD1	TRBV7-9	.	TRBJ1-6	TGTGCCAGCAGCTGGACAGGAATTAATTCACCCCTCCACTTT	CASSWTGINSPLHF